This paragraph reports one T cell receptor (beta chain). Antigen specificity is unknown. This CDR3 region has 13 residues. In germline, CDR1 is KGHSH, CDR2 LQKENI. Trimming stripped 3 bases from V and 7 bases from J, with 9 bases between. These data originate in a study of regulatory T cells. General observations from the study: Skewed V and J usage and few unique V-J pairs marked patient repertoires, most in Tregs. Hydrophobic residues at CDR3 positions 6 and 7 were enriched in conventional CD4+ T cells of CD3G-deficient patients.

The primer mix had 52 TRBV and 13 TRBJ primers. Using immunoSEQ multiplex PCR, the repertoire was profiled, and TCRdb retains in-frame clones only, with some absent. The repertoire has 32,000 or so clones, about 90% of them found once; the top ten carry around 1.5%. Every patient with CD3G deficiency had evidence of autoimmunity. At testing, patients were 2 to 39 years old, with reduced naive and increased memory T-cell proportions. Sorting split CD4+ cells into CD25-high CD127-low Tregs and CD25-low CD127-high conventional T cells. Input material: conventional CD4+ T cells sorted from blood. This clonotype originated in a person aged 18 to 35 with CD3G deficiency. This chain joins TRBV18 and TRBJ1-4; a possible D gene is TRBD1 (5 bases). CDR3 in amino acids: CASSPRDREKLFF. The CDR3 bases are TGTGCCAGCTCACCCCGGGACCGTGAAAAACTGTTTTTT.